This T cell receptor (beta chain) was identified in a study of blood T cells in healthy people across ages. Primers used in a second PCR of about 7 to 12 cycles were a sample-barcoded 5' primer and a J-beta primer mix. Tags on each cDNA molecule came from a template-switch adaptor with 12 random nucleotides. TCRdb recomputed calls from the 5' RACE reads with MiXCR, one row per CDR3 protein. The table has some 1.1 million distinct CDR3 sequences, more than 30% seen once. Germline CDR1 reads PRHDT; CDR2 reads FYEKMQ (reference sequence). Trimming took 4 bases from V and 1 from J, leaving 17 bases between them. The CDR3 is 17 amino acids. This clonotype was counted only a few times.

The gene calls are TRBV13 and TRBJ2-1; tentative D call: TRBD1 (6 bases). The source material was blood. This sequence originates from a man between 18 and 29 years old in good health. The CDR3 sequence is CASSSRRDISSYNEQFF. DNA of the CDR3: TGTGCCAGCAGCTCCCGCCGGGACATAAGTTCCTACAATGAGCAGTTCTTC.